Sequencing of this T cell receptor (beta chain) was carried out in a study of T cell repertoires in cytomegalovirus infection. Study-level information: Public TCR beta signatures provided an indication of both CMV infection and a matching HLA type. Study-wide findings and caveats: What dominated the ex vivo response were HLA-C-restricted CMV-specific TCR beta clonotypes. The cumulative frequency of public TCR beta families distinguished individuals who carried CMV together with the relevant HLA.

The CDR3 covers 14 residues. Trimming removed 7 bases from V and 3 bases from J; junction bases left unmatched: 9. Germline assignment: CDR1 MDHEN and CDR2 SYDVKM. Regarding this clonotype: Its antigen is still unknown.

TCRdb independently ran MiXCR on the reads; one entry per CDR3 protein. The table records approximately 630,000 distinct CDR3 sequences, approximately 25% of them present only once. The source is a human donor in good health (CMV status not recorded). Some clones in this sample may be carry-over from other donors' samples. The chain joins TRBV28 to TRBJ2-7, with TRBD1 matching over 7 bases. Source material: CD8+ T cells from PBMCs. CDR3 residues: CASKIQGSYYEQYF. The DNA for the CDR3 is TGTGCCAGCAAGATACAGGGGTCATACTACGAGCAGTACTTC.